The rows below give T cell receptor beta chains drawn from one sample of a study of T cell responses to AZD1222 COVID-19 vaccine. TCRdb's copy holds only in-frame clones and misses some; the assay was immunoSEQ multiplex PCR. The table includes 150,000 or so clones, approximately 92% detected once. This sample comprised peripheral blood, obtained on day 0 of AZD1222 vaccination. Receptor source: an adult in good health. The CDR3 runs from the conserved cysteine through the conserved F or W. A D gene is named only where the DNA matches it firmly. The size entry is marked missing in some rows and otherwise reads once, few, many or a size class.

NA	TRBD2	TRBV5-1	TRBJ2-3	TGCGCCAGCAGCTTGGAACTAGCGGGAGGCCCGGCGGGTACGCAGTATTTT	CASSLELAGGPAGTQYF
NA	TRBD1	TRBV5-5	TRBJ1-1	TGTGCCAGCAGCTTGCGAGGGGGCGTCACTGAAGCTTTCTTT	CASSLRGGVTEAFF
NA	NA	TRBV10-3	TRBJ2-2	TGTGCCATCAGGGGCTCCGGGGAGCTGTTTTTT	CAIRGSGELFF
once	NA	TRBV15	TRBJ2-3	TGTGCCACCAGCAGAGGCCCTAGTCCGAATACGCAGTATTTT	CATSRGPSPNTQYF
once	TRBD1	TRBV5-6	TRBJ1-3	TGTGCCAGCAGCTCGAGGACAGGAGCTGGAAACACCATATATTTT	CASSSRTGAGNTIYF
NA	TRBD2	TRBV6-1	TRBJ2-5	TGTGCCAGCAGTGAGTCTTCTGCGGGAGGGCCCGCGGCCCAGTACTTC	CASSESSAGGPAAQYF
few	NA	TRBV27	TRBJ1-2	TGTGCCAGCAGTTCCCAGCATAGTCCGGGGTCTAACTATGGCTACACCTTC	CASSSQHSPGSNYGYTF
NA	NA	TRBV19	TRBJ2-1	TGTGCCAGTAGTCCCGGACTGGAGGAGCAGTTCTTC	CASSPGLEEQFF
NA	NA	TRBV4-2	TRBJ1-6	TGTGCCAGCAGCCAAGAAGGCCGGAGCTCCTATAATTCACCCCTCCACTTT	CASSQEGRSSYNSPLHF
NA	NA	TRBV20-1	TRBJ1-4	TGCAGTGCTAGGACAGGCGGGAAACTGTTTTTT	CSARTGGKLFF
NA	TRBD1	TRBV6-4	TRBJ1-2	TGTGCCAGCAGTGCACAAAACAGGGGAAATTATGGCTACACCTTC	CASSAQNRGNYGYTF
NA	TRBD1	TRBV4-1	TRBJ2-7	TGCGCCAGCAGTAACAGGGGGCGTGTGGACGAGCAGTACTTC	CASSNRGRVDEQYF
NA	NA	TRBV6-5	TRBJ1-4	TGTGCCAGCAGTTACTCCTCCAGCCCAACTAATGAAAAACTGTTTTTT	CASSYSSSPTNEKLFF
NA	NA	TRBV12-3/TRBV12-4	TRBJ1-1	TGTGCCAGCAGTTTGGAACAGAACACTGAAGCTTTCTTT	CASSLEQNTEAFF
NA	NA	TRBV5-4	TRBJ1-6	TGTGCCAGCAGCAGCTCTTTGGGGGAGAATTCACCCCTCCACTTT	CASSSSLGENSPLHF
NA	NA	TRBV5-4	TRBJ1-5	TGTGCCAGCAGCCAAGGACTGGGCCATCAGCCCCAGCATTTT	CASSQGLGHQPQHF
NA	TRBD2	TRBV6-5	TRBJ2-2	TGTGCCAGCAGTAACGAACTAGCGTACACCGGGGAGCTGTTTTTT	CASSNELAYTGELFF
NA	NA	TRBV7-2	TRBJ2-2	TGTGCCAGCAGCTTAGCCGGGGGCAACACCGGGGAGCTGTTTTTT	CASSLAGGNTGELFF
NA	NA	TRBV15	TRBJ2-1	TGTGCCAGTAGCAATTACAATGAGCAGTTCTTC	CASSNYNEQFF
NA	TRBD1	TRBV10-3	TRBJ2-1	TGTGCCATCAGTCTTCCCGGGACAGGGGGAGGAAATGAGCAGTTCTTC	CAISLPGTGGGNEQFF
NA	NA	TRBV6-5	TRBJ1-2	TGTGCCAGCAGTTACAAGGGTTTAAACTATGGCTACACCTTC	CASSYKGLNYGYTF
NA	TRBD2	TRBV27	TRBJ2-7	TGTGCCAGCAAGATAGCGGGAGTCGGCTCCTACGAGCAGTACTTC	CASKIAGVGSYEQYF
NA	TRBD1	TRBV7-2	TRBJ1-6	TGTGCCAGCAGCCCAGGACAGGGAGCGAGAGTTTCCCTCCACTTT	CASSPGQGARVSLHF
NA	NA	TRBV7-8	TRBJ2-5	TGTGCCAGCAGCAGGGCCCAAGAGACCCAGTACTTC	CASSRAQETQYF
NA	TRBD1	TRBV19	TRBJ2-3	TGTGCCAGTAGTGTGGGACAGGGAGCAGATACGCAGTATTTT	CASSVGQGADTQYF
once	NA	TRBV19	TRBJ2-2	TGTGCCGCACGGCGGGAATCCGTATTCGGGAACGGGGAGCTGTTTTTT	CAARRESVFGNGELFF
NA	NA	TRBV5-1	TRBJ1-4	TGCGCCAGCAGACCAGGACAGATTAATGAAAAACTGTTTTTT	CASRPGQINEKLFF
NA	TRBD1	TRBV3-1/TRBV3-2	TRBJ1-2	TGTGCCAGCAGCCCGACAGGGAGGGGGGGCTACACCTTC	CASSPTGRGGYTF
once	NA	TRBV3-1/TRBV3-2	TRBJ1-5	TGTGCCAGCAGCCAAGACCAGGGATCGGGACAGCCCCAGCATTTT	CASSQDQGSGQPQHF
NA	NA	TRBV19	TRBJ1-5	TGTGCCAGTAGTAGGACAGTCTCCGGTCAGCCCCAGCATTTT	CASSRTVSGQPQHF
once	TRBD1	TRBV3-1/TRBV3-2	TRBJ2-6	TGTGCCAGCAGCGAGCTTCTCCAGGGGGCGGGTGGGGCCAACGTCCTGACTTTC	CASSELLQGAGGANVLTF